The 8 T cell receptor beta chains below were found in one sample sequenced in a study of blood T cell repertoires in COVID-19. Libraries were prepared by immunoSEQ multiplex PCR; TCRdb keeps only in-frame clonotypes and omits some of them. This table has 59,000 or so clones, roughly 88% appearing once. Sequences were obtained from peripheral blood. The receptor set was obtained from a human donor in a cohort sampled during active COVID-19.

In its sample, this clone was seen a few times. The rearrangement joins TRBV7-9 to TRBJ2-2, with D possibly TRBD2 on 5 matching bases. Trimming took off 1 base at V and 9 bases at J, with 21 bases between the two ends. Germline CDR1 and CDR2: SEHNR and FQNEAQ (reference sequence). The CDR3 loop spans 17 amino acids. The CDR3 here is CASSLVNSGVLLRELFF. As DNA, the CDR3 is TGTGCCAGCAGCTTAGTGAACAGCGGAGTCCTTTTACGGGAGCTGTTTTTT. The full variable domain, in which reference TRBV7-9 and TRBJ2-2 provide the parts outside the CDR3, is DTGVSQNPRHKITKRGQNVTFRCDPISEHNRLYWYRQTLGQGPEFLTYFQNEAQLEKSRLLSDRFSAERPKGSFSTLEIQRTEQGDSAMYLCASSLVNSGVLLRELFFGEGSRLTVL.

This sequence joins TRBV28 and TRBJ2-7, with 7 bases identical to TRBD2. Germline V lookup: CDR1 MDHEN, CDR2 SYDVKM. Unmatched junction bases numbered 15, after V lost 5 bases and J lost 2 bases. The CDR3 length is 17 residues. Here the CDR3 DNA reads TGTGCCAGCAGTCCCCAGGCGGGACTACTAGCCCCCTACGAGCAGTACTTC. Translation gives CASSPQAGLLAPYEQYF.

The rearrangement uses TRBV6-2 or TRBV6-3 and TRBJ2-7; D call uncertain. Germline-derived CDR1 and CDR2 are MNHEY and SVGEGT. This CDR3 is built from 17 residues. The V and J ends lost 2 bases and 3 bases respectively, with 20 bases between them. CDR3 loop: CASSYKISSPNDYEQYF. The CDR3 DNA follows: TGTGCCAGCAGTTACAAAATATCAAGCCCGAATGACTACGAGCAGTACTTC.

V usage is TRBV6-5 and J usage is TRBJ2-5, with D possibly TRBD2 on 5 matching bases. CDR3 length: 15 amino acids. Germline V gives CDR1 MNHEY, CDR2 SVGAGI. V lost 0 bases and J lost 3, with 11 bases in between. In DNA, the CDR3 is TGTGCCAGCAGTTACTCGAGTTCCGGGGAAGAGACCCAGTACTTC. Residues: CASSYSSSGEETQYF.

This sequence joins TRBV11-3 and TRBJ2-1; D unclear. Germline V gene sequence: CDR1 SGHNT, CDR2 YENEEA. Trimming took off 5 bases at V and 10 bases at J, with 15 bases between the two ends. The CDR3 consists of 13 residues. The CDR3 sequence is CASSIMGPREQFF. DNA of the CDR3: TGTGCCAGCAGCATAATGGGCCCTCGGGAGCAGTTCTTC.

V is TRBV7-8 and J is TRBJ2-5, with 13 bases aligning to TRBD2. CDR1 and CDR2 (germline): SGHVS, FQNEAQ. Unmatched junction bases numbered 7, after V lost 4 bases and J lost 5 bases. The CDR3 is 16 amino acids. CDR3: CASSSLAGGPGETQYF. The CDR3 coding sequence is TGTGCCAGCAGCTCACTAGCGGGAGGGCCAGGGGAGACCCAGTACTTC. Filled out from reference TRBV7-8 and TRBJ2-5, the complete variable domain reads GAGVSQSPRYKVAKRGQDVALRCDPISGHVSLFWYQQALGQGPEFLTYFQNEAQLDKSGLPSDRFFAERPEGSVSTLKIQRTQQEDSAVYLCASSSLAGGPGETQYFGPGTRLLVL.

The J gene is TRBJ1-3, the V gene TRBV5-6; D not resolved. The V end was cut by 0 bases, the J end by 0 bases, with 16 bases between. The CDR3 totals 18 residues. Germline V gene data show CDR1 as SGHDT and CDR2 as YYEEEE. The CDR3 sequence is CASSLGGSRRPSGNTIYF. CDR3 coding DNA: TGTGCCAGCAGCTTGGGAGGTTCGAGGAGGCCCTCTGGAAACACCATATATTTT.

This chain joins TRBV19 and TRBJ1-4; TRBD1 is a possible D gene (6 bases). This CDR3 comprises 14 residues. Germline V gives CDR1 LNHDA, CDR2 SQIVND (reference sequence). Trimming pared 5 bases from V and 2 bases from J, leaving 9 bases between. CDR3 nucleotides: TGTGCCAGTAGTTTGGACAGCACTAATGAAAAACTGTTTTTT. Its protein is CASSLDSTNEKLFF.